These T cell receptor beta chains were read from a single sample in a study of cytomegalovirus exposure and HLA in healthy donors. The repertoire was sequenced with immunoSEQ multiplex PCR; TCRdb's copy has only in-frame clones and lacks some. This sample has 100,000 or so clones, with about 60% found just once. The specimen sequenced was PBMCs. The source of these receptors is a human donor in good health. Each CDR3 is given with its conserved first and last residue. D genes are given only for firm matches. Size is omitted from some rows. Given values are once, few, many or a class for expanded clones.

abundance	j_gene	d_gene	v_gene	CDR3aa	CDR3nt
.	TRBJ1-1	.	TRBV19	CASSIGQLNTEAFF	TGTGCCAGTAGTATCGGACAGTTGAACACTGAAGCTTTCTTT
.	TRBJ1-5	.	TRBV9	CASSLGGGNQPQHF	TGTGCCAGCAGCCTTGGCGGGGGGAATCAGCCCCAGCATTTT
.	TRBJ2-3	.	TRBV9	CASSASGVPTDTQYF	TGTGCCAGCAGCGCGTCGGGAGTACCAACAGATACGCAGTATTTT
.	TRBJ2-7	.	TRBV6-5	CASSYKEESYEQYF	TGTGCCAGCAGTTACAAAGAGGAATCCTACGAGCAGTACTTC
.	TRBJ1-4	TRBD1	TRBV5-1	CASSRDSRSEKLFF	TGCGCCAGCAGCCGGGACAGCCGGAGTGAAAAACTGTTTTTT
.	TRBJ1-4	.	TRBV25-1	CASSPTGDGNEKLFF	TGTGCCAGCAGTCCAACGGGGGACGGTAATGAAAAACTGTTTTTT
few	TRBJ2-2	TRBD1	TRBV18	CASSPPGTVNTGELFF	TGTGCCAGCTCACCCCCAGGGACAGTCAACACCGGGGAGCTGTTTTTT
.	TRBJ2-5	.	TRBV6-5	CASSYSDGGTQYF	TGTGCCAGCAGTTACTCGGACGGAGGGACCCAGTACTTC
.	TRBJ2-7	TRBD2	TRBV4-2	CASSQKLAGGYYEQYF	TGTGCCAGCAGCCAGAAACTAGCGGGAGGTTACTACGAGCAGTACTTC
once	TRBJ2-3	.	TRBV7-9	CASSRHSSTDTQYF	TGTGCCAGCAGCCGACACTCTAGCACAGATACGCAGTATTTT
.	TRBJ2-2	TRBD2	TRBV7-9	CASSGGLAGTGELFF	TGTGCCAGCAGCGGAGGACTAGCTGGAACCGGGGAGCTGTTTTTT
.	TRBJ2-7	.	TRBV30	CAWSVRPSRERYEQYF	TGTGCCTGGAGTGTCAGGCCCTCCCGGGAGAGGTACGAGCAGTACTTC
.	TRBJ1-4	TRBD1	TRBV7-6	CASSFGTGVGGEKLFF	TGTGCCAGCAGCTTTGGGACAGGGGTTGGAGGTGAAAAACTGTTTTTT
.	TRBJ2-4	.	TRBV11-2	CASSELRTALAKNIQYF	TGTGCCAGCAGCGAGCTGAGGACAGCACTAGCCAAAAACATTCAGTACTTC
once	TRBJ1-1	TRBD1	TRBV6-6	CASSQGQGEAFF	TGTGCCAGCAGCCAAGGACAGGGGGAAGCTTTCTTT
.	TRBJ2-7	.	TRBV9	CASSSGFYDEQYF	TGTGCCAGCAGTTCAGGGTTCTACGACGAGCAGTACTTC
few	TRBJ2-1	TRBD2	TRBV19	CASSQREGSYNEQFF	TGTGCCAGTAGTCAGCGGGAGGGTTCCTACAATGAGCAGTTCTTC
.	TRBJ1-4	TRBD1	TRBV9	CASSEDREPNEKLFF	TGTGCCAGCAGCGAGGACAGGGAACCTAATGAAAAACTGTTTTTT
.	TRBJ2-3	.	TRBV6-6	CASSPGMLSTDTQYF	TGTGCCAGCAGCCCAGGGATGTTAAGCACAGATACGCAGTATTTT
.	TRBJ2-7	.	TRBV21-1	CASRNRASGKYEQYF	TGTGCCAGCAGAAATCGGGCTAGCGGGAAGTACGAGCAGTACTTC
.	TRBJ1-3	.	TRBV19	CASSGDSGNTIYF	TGTGCCAGTAGCGGAGACTCTGGAAACACCATATATTTT
.	TRBJ2-2	TRBD2	TRBV5-1	CASSSLAGSGELFF	TGCGCCAGCAGCTCGCTAGCGGGTTCCGGGGAGCTGTTTTTT
.	TRBJ2-1	.	TRBV5-8	CASSLGLSQGADEQFF	TGTGCCAGCAGCTTGGGACTCTCACAGGGTGCGGATGAGCAGTTCTTC
.	TRBJ2-7	.	TRBV19	CASGGSTYEQYF	TGTGCCAGCGGTGGGAGTACCTACGAGCAGTACTTC
.	TRBJ2-1	.	TRBV4-1	CASSQEPAGWQFF	TGCGCCAGCAGCCAAGAACCGGCGGGGTGGCAGTTCTTC
.	TRBJ2-1	.	TRBV27	CASSLSGAGPPVSEQFF	TGTGCCAGCAGTTTATCGGGCGCAGGGCCCCCAGTAAGTGAGCAGTTCTTC